This T cell receptor beta chain is drawn from a study of cytomegalovirus exposure and HLA in healthy donors (dated by TCRdb to the late 2010s). In terms of the full investigation: According to an earlier analysis of 587 of the donors, about 179 million T cells yielded 117 million unique TCR beta sequences and approximately 280 Gb of sequence data. The aim of the study was to test whether cataloging public T cell receptors could identify signatures of past pathogen exposure. On average, around 230,000 unique TCR beta nucleotide sequences were sequenced per donor among 398 genotyped donors of the cohort, with around 19% of those sequences being non-productive. The genetic ancestry cluster associated with self-reported Caucasian donors included 70% to 85% of the 300 to 450 genotyped donors. Donor age, sex, ethnicity and CMV serostatus were compiled alongside the repertoire data. About five DR-DQ haplotypes were handled as single units for association and clustering because linkage in the cohort was strong. In a later genetic analysis, genome-wide SNP genotypes for about 55% of the 666 donors were used, and that subset was treated as a discovery cohort. A later analysis re-examined previously published TCR beta repertoires from more than 550 donors and added high-resolution HLA genotyping to investigate patterns of TCR occurrence. In addition to the first cohort of several hundred subjects, a separate validation cohort of 130 or so different subjects was used. Both class I and class II loci were covered by HLA typing, at four-digit resolution. In an earlier analysis of several hundred of the donors, high-throughput TCR beta sequencing was used to judge whether each TCR beta V gene segment behaved as functional or pseudogenic. The T cell repertoires of 666 subjects were profiled by immunosequencing and related to cytomegalovirus serostatus. Typing coverage varied by locus: roughly 629-640 donors for A, B, C, DRB1 and DQB1; 500 to 550 for DQA1; approximately 570 for DPA1; 450 to 480 for DPB1. Rather than drawing on any new phenotypic data, the later analysis identified candidate immune exposures from TCR beta sequences and the way those sequences occurred across donors. Every discovery cohort repertoire had been produced on one sequencing platform. To predict cytomegalovirus infection status, the study brought together high-throughput TCR immunosequencing, statistical association of individual TCRs with disease status, and machine learning. An early release covering roughly 640 HLA-typed donors comprised about 300 gigabases of sequencing data and around 80 million unique TCR sequences.

The CDR3 runs 14 residues from the cysteine to the phenylalanine. The read is trimmed to its CDR3 DNA, 42 bases read in frame from base 1. Reading the germline V gene gives CDR1 SGHDN and CDR2 FVKESK. Trimming costs V 1 base and J 3 bases, and their ends lie 10 bases apart. As concerns this clone: This clone's antigen is unknown. Base qualities are not recorded, but no much larger clone differs from it by a single base.

The cohort comprised some 700 healthy bone marrow donors. All cohort members were sampled while nominally healthy, although unrecorded immune exposures were likely present. The donor was CMV seropositive and was included in the group of 250 to 300 seropositive cohort members. A peripheral blood sample was collected from each donor, and TCR beta sequencing was performed on peripheral blood mononuclear cells. Genomic DNA was extracted from the blood cell samples with the Qiagen DNeasy Blood Extraction Kit. Library prep was done by the immunoSEQ multiplex PCR assay. For the multiplex PCR, a mixture combining 60 forward primers for TCR Vbeta segments and 13 reverse primers for TCR Jbeta segments was used. The CDR3 region of rearranged TCR beta genes was amplified from genomic DNA by a multiplex PCR assay. The amplified TCR beta libraries were sequenced on the Illumina HiSeq System as 87-base-pair reads. The paper's processing steps were these. A later analysis counted 65 million to 90 million unique TCR beta chains across the 550 to 750 repertoires, and roughly 10 million of these chains were shared by at least two donors. To remove PCR and sequencing errors, raw reads were error-corrected and collapsed into unique sequences using a nearest-neighbor algorithm that merged closely related sequences. Alignment of CDR3 sequences to IMGT reference sequences was used to assign V, D and J gene segments. For a sequence to be retained, a match of at least six nucleotides was required to both a V gene segment and a J gene segment. A rearrangement counted as productive if the CDR3 had no stop codons and remained in frame with V and J, and every other rearrangement counted as non-productive. Following IMGT convention, CDR3 was defined as the stretch from the second conserved V-encoded cysteine up to the conserved J-encoded phenylalanine. The earlier analysis of about 610 of the donors excluded any sequence lacking an unambiguous match to a single V gene segment. In an earlier analysis of several hundred of the donors, V segments were called functional above 56.7% productive rearrangements and were called segregating when the between-donor standard deviation exceeded 5%. A statistical classification framework was built for diagnosing cytomegalovirus status from the catalog of TCR beta chain sequences. V and J gene assignment, in a later analysis, came from comparing TCR nucleotide sequences with IMGT/GENE-DB human TR gene sequences. The TCRdist pipeline was used in a later analysis to assign CDR3 sequences and most-parsimonious VDJ recombination scenarios. A later analysis defined each TCR beta chain by its CDR3 amino acid sequence plus V-gene family, and excluded reads lacking a unique V-gene family. As a way to deal with suspected cross-contamination and a sequencing artifact, a later analysis dropped 500 to 700 nucleotide sequences that were highly shared and had low generation probability. For each public chain, a later analysis derived a clonal expansion index from normalized ranks of inferred template counts within each repertoire. In a later analysis, generation probabilities were computed with a VDJ recombination model fitted to out-of-frame rearrangements, and the resulting probabilities were checked against IGoR. Hypergeometric tests were used in a later analysis to score TCR-TCR, TCR-HLA and TCR-CMV co-occurrence, with a repertoire-size bias correction applied to the TCR pairs. False discovery rates were estimated in a later analysis by permuting HLA or CMV assignments 20 times. In a later analysis, co-occurring TCRs were grouped using DBSCAN, and TCRdist sequence similarity was added for clustering within HLA-allele-positive subsets. For co-occurrence clustering, repertoires with fewer than 30,000 or more than 120,000 public chains were excluded, along with four to six repertoires with anomalous nucleotide sharing. Held by TCRdb, this immuneACCESS table contains in-frame sequences only and omits some clones. Under half of the omission traces to an unresolved V gene where checked; the cause of the rest is unknown. That table supplies the V and J calls and clone size; D and trimming were determined from the DNA. The sample yields some 110,000 clones; around two thirds were counted once. The ten most abundant clones make up roughly 8.6% of the sample.

Overall study results and their limits: The authors suggested that the approach could potentially be extended to other disease states and immunological phenotypes. A later analysis associated 16,951 TCR beta sequences with specific HLA alleles at a false discovery rate of 0.05. A total of 164 TCR beta chains were listed by the study as associated with cytomegalovirus. Because counts were too low, some 17 rarely observed V segments, including chromosome 9 orphons, were excluded from the earlier analysis of 587 of the donors. This cohort had only TCR beta chains sequenced, and the lack of alpha or paired-chain data limited which features could be detected. Sequencing depth was assumed to be roughly uniform across donors in the presence/absence analyses, though that assumption may not hold. According to a later analysis, parvovirus B19, influenza, CMV and Epstein-Barr virus appeared linked to several top co-occurrence clusters. Some IMGT-functional V segments, including TRBV6-2 and TRBV6-3, could not be told apart with the 87-base-pair reads, so those segments were excluded. The classifier was reported to diagnose cytomegalovirus status with high specificity and sensitivity in both the original cohort and the validation cohort. A later genetic analysis reported fewer N-insertions in productive TCRs among donors in an Asian-associated ancestry cluster than the roughly 670-donor mean. An earlier analysis of around 600 of the donors showed that most TCR beta V segments appeared in productive rearrangements either about 87% or about 30% of the time, which broadly matched IMGT annotations. The sequencing pipeline was judged likely to have produced a cluster of highly shared sequence variants as a technical artifact. A few of the identified cytomegalovirus-associated TCR beta chains were confirmed in vitro to be specific for cytomegalovirus antigens. A later analysis found that TCR association rates varied across HLA loci, with DRB1 alleles showing the most associated TCRs and HLA-C alleles the fewest. According to a later analysis, most CMV-associated TCR beta chains appeared to be HLA-restricted, and the HLA associations seemed to be driven largely by CMV exposure. V-gene and J-gene trimming of TCR beta chains was associated with a missense DCLRE1C variant in a later genetic analysis, and the association was replicated in an independent cohort. Most TCR sequences were seen in very few donors, while some public TCRs were found in many individuals. A further reported finding was that TCR beta sequences accurately predicted the HLA-A and HLA-B alleles for most subjects in the first cohort. A later analysis found that HLA-associated TCR beta chains were more clonally expanded and had lower generation probabilities than equally common non-associated chains. Linkage disequilibrium might explain the correlated functional status among segregating V segments, but an unknown experimental factor could not be excluded. When HLA alleles, especially DR and DQ, strongly co-occurred, attributing TCR associations to individual alleles was difficult. Because HLA typing was missing for some donors at each locus, association tests included only the typed subset. CMV serostatus was the only immune exposure information available for the cohort.

This TCR was recovered from a woman between 40 and 50 years old in good health and CMV-seropositive. The sample was PBMCs. The rearrangement joined TRBV14 to TRBJ2-7; TRBD1 could be the D gene, as 7 bases match. The CDR3 loop reads CASSQAGGIYEQYF. The sequenced DNA: TGTGCCAGCAGCCAAGCAGGGGGGATCTACGAGCAGTACTTC.